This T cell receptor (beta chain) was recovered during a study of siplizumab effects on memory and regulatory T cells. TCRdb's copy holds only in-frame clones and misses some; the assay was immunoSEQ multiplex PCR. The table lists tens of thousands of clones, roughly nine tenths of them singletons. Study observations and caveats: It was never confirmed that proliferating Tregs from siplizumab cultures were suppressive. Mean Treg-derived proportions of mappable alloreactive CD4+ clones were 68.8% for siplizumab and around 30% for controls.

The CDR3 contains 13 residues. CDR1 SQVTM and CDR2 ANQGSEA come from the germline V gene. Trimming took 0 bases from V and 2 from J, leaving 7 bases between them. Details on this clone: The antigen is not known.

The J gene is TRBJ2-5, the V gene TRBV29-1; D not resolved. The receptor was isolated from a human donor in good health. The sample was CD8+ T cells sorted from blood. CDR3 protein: CSVEDWQQETQYF. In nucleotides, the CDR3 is TGCAGCGTTGAAGATTGGCAGCAAGAGACCCAGTACTTC.